These 10 T cell receptor beta chains were all obtained from the same sample, sequenced in a study of blood T cell repertoires in COVID-19. Libraries were prepared by immunoSEQ multiplex PCR; TCRdb keeps only in-frame clonotypes and omits some of them. The repertoire holds over 100,000 clones, with about nine tenths as singletons. Sequenced material: peripheral blood. The receptor source for this set is a man in his forties with acute or convalescent COVID-19.

The genes are TRBV7-9 and TRBJ1-4; TRBD1 is a possible D gene (5 bases). The CDR3 runs to 15 residues. V lost 3 bases to trimming and J lost 1 base, with 9 bases between them. Per germline, CDR1 SEHNR and CDR2 FQNEAQ (reference sequence). CDR3 nucleotide sequence: TGTGCCAGCAGCTTCCCGGGGGGAACTAATGAAAAACTGTTTTTT. Protein sequence: CASSFPGGTNEKLFF. Combining the CDR3 with reference TRBV7-9 and TRBJ1-4 gives the whole variable domain DTGVSQNPRHKITKRGQNVTFRCDPISEHNRLYWYRQTLGQGPEFLTYFQNEAQLEKSRLLSDRFSAERPKGSFSTLEIQRTEQGDSAMYLCASSFPGGTNEKLFFGSGTQLSVL.

The chain links TRBV6-5 to TRBJ1-2; 11 bases align to TRBD1. Germline trimming cut 6 bases from V and 6 bases from J; bases unmatched to any gene: 9. Germline CDR1 MNHEY, CDR2 SVGAGI. The CDR3 covers 15 residues. The CDR3 loop is CASRTGTGGYNGYTF. For the CDR3, the DNA is TGTGCCAGCAGGACCGGGACAGGGGGTTATAATGGCTACACCTTC.

J is TRBJ2-1 and V is TRBV9, with D uncertain. Trimming shortened V by 0 bases and J by 2 bases, and 12 bases separated the two germline ends. The CDR3 totals 16 residues. Germline CDR1 and CDR2: SGDLS and YYNGEE. The DNA for the CDR3 is TGTGCCAGCAGCGTAGTGCCAGAACCAACCTACAATGAGCAGTTCTTC. Translating it yields CASSVVPEPTYNEQFF. The whole variable domain, filled in from reference TRBV9 and TRBJ2-1, reads DSGVTQTPKHLITATGQRVTLRCSPRSGDLSVYWYQQSLDQGLQFLIQYYNGEERAKGNILERFSAQQFPDLHSELNLSSLELGDSALYFCASSVVPEPTYNEQFFGPGTRLTVL.

The V gene is TRBV10-2, the J gene TRBJ2-6; no definite D call. The V end was cut by 8 bases, the J end by 0 bases, with 8 bases between. Germline values: CDR1 WSHSY, CDR2 SAAADI. This CDR3 spans 14 amino acids. DNA for the CDR3: TGCGCCAGCTCAGGTAGCTCTGGGGCCAACGTCCTGACTTTC. It translates to CASSGSSGANVLTF.

About this clone itself: Other DNA variants within this sample encode the same CDR3. The rearrangement links TRBV19 to TRBJ2-7; 8 bases are shared with TRBD2. CDR1 and CDR2 (germline): LNHDA, SQIVND (reference sequence). The V segment lost 1 base and the J segment 4 bases; nucleotides outside the gene matches: 3. This CDR3 has 14 residues. The CDR3: CASSIGSGGYEQYF. The CDR3 DNA reads as TGTGCCAGTAGTATAGGAAGCGGGGGATACGAGCAGTACTTC.

The genes are TRBV7-9 and TRBJ2-5; 7 nucleotides match TRBD1. Germline trimming cut 4 bases from V and 5 bases from J; bases unmatched to any gene: 10. This CDR3 contains 15 residues. CDR1 is SEHNR and CDR2 is FQNEAQ in the germline V gene (reference sequence). Here the CDR3 reads CASSSNRGGEETQYF. In DNA form, the CDR3 reads TGTGCCAGCAGCTCCAACAGGGGTGGAGAGGAGACCCAGTACTTC.

The V call is TRBV15, the J call TRBJ1-2, with 7 bases aligning to TRBD1. Germline CDR1 and CDR2: LNHNV and YYDKDF (reference sequence). The CDR3 is 14 amino acids. J was trimmed by 3 bases and V by 5 bases; bases with no gene match: 6. The CDR3 nucleotides are TGTGCCACCAGCGACCGCAGGGGGGACTATGGCTACACCTTC. Residues: CATSDRRGDYGYTF.

CDR3 loop: CASSQTGTSSYNEQFF. The DNA of the CDR3 is TGTGCCAGCAGCCAGACCGGGACTAGCTCCTACAATGAGCAGTTCTTC. The genes are TRBV3-1 (or the pseudogene TRBV3-2) and TRBJ2-1, with 8 bases fitting TRBD2. The CDR3 totals 16 residues. CDR1 and CDR2 (germline): LGHDT, YNNKEL (reference sequence). The junction had 4 bases not matched to a gene; V was cut back by 3 bases and J by 0 bases.

V is TRBV5-1 and J is TRBJ1-1; tentatively, D is TRBD1 (5 bases). CDR1 SGHRS and CDR2 YFSETQ come from the germline V gene. V was cut by 2 bases and J by 0 bases, with 8 bases left in between. CDR3 length: 14 residues. CDR3 bases: TGCGCCAGCAGCTTTTCAGGGCTGAACACTGAAGCTTTCTTT. Protein: CASSFSGLNTEAFF.

V gene TRBV25-1 combines with J gene TRBJ2-2; 7 nucleotides align to TRBD2. This CDR3 is built from 16 residues. Trimming at V came to 1 base and at J to 0 bases, leaving 2 bases not matched to a gene. The germline V gene has CDR1 MGHDK and CDR2 SYGVNS. CDR3 protein: CASSESSGANTGELFF. The CDR3 coding sequence is TGTGCCAGCAGTGAATCCAGCGGGGCGAACACCGGGGAGCTGTTTTTT.